Here is one T cell receptor (beta chain) with its context. Its antigen is still unknown. The TCR alpha and TCR beta cDNA libraries, bearing sample barcodes and UMIs, were generated by 5'RACE using constant-segment primers. A single record per CDR3 protein comes from TCRdb applying MiXCR to the 5' RACE reads. The data show approximately 290,000 distinct CDR3 sequences, 15% to 20% seen once. The CDR3 contains 14 residues. The V end was cut by 0 bases, the J end by 2 bases, with 9 bases between. CDR1 is SGHRS and CDR2 is YFSETQ in the germline V gene. The source of the sample is a study of T-cell memory formation after mild COVID-19. General study points: Contracting clones localized mainly to CM and EM when CD4+ and mainly to EMRA when CD8+. A balance of CD4 and CD8 characterized clones contracting day 15 to 85, whereas later expanders leaned CD4+. Detection of some responders pre-infection suggested pre-existing cross-reactive memory T cells participated.

Sequencing used PBMCs or a T cell subset sorted from them (not recorded which). This rearrangement joins TRBV5-1 to TRBJ2-7; D gene unclear. The clonotype comes from a man aged 18 to 30 who had mild COVID-19 (a few samples of this study predate the infection). Cell type and time point are not known. CDR3 amino acids: CASSLEWAPYEQYF. The CDR3 bases are TGCGCCAGCAGCTTGGAATGGGCCCCCTACGAGCAGTACTTC.